This entry describes one T cell receptor beta chain. Its antigen is as yet unknown. The entry originates in a study of T cell responses to AZD1222 COVID-19 vaccine. General study findings and limits: Unmutated variant regions are reportedly targeted by nearly half of spike-specific TCRs. Spike-specific TCR breadth and depth rose after two AZD1222 doses. Spike-spanning, vaccine-associated CD4 TCRs were dominant at 160-218 and 743-854.

Sequencing used immunoSEQ multiplex PCR; TCRdb keeps in-frame clones, though not all of them. The table shows 130,000 to 150,000 clones, with about nine tenths occurring only once. Trimming took 1 base from V and 0 from J, leaving 12 bases between them. The germline CDR1 and CDR2 sequences are LNHDA and SQIVND (reference sequence). This CDR3 is built from 16 residues. The material was peripheral blood, obtained on day 0 of MenACWY control vaccination. V is TRBV19 and J is TRBJ1-1, with TRBD1 as a possible D gene (6 bases). The origin of this receptor is an adult in good health. CDR3 nucleotides: TGTGCCAGTAGTATAGTGTGGGGGCAGTTGAACACTGAAGCTTTCTTT. Translating gives CASSIVWGQLNTEAFF. The full variable domain, its missing parts supplied by reference TRBV19 and TRBJ1-1, is DGGITQSPKYLFRKEGQNVTLSCEQNLNHDAMYWYRQDPGQGLRLIYYSQIVNDFQKGDIAEGYSVSREKKESFPLTVTSAQKNPTAFYLCASSIVWGQLNTEAFFGQGTRLTVV.